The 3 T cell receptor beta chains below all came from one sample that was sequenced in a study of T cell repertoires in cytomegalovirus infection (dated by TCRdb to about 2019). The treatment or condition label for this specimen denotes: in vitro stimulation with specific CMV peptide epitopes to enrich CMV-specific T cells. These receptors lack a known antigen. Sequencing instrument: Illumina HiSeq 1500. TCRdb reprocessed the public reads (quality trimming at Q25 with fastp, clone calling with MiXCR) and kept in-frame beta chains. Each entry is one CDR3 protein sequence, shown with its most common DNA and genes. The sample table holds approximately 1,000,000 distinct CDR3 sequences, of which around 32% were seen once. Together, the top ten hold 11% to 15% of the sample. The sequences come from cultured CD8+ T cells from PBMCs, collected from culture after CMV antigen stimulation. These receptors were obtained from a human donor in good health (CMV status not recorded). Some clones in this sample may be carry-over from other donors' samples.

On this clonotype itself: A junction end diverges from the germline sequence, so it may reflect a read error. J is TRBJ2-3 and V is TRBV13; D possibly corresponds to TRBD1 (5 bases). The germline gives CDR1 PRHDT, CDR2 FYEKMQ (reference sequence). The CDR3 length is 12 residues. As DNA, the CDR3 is TGTACCAGCAGCGTCCAGGGAGATACGCAGTATTTT. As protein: CTSSVQGDTQYF.

CDR3 coding DNA: TGTGCCAGCAGCTTAGGGACCTCATCGGCTTTCTTT. Translation: CASSLGTSSAFF. V is TRBV7-9 and J is TRBJ1-1; D unresolved. The CDR3 is 12 amino acids. V lost 1 base and J 11 bases, leaving 11 bases between the germline ends. Germline loops: CDR1 SEHNR, CDR2 FQNEAQ (reference sequence).

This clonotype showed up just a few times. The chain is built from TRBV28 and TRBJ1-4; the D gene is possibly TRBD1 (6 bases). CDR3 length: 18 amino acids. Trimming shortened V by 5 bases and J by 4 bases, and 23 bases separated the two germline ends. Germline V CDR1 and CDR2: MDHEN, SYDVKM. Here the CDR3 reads CASSPPPGHRPINEKLFF. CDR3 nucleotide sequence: TGTGCCAGCAGTCCCCCCCCGGGACATAGACCAATTAATGAAAAACTGTTTTTT.